The 20 T cell receptor beta chains below all came from one sample that was sequenced in a study of OX40 agonist ivuxolimab in advanced cancers. The method was immunoSEQ multiplex PCR; TCRdb's version includes in-frame clones alone and lacks a portion of them. The data hold around 77,000 clones, with around 94% observed a single time. The specimen comprised CD4+ or CD8+ T cells sorted from blood, sampled in a trial of the OX40 agonist ivuxolimab. The receptors come from an adult with an advanced solid tumor such as melanoma, head and neck, liver or kidney cancer.

The rearrangement links TRBV25-1 to TRBJ2-1; 11 positions agree with TRBD2. Germline V gene data show CDR1 as MGHDK and CDR2 as SYGVNS. This CDR3 spans 15 amino acids. V shed 5 bases and J 4 bases; nucleotides not matched to a gene: 4. The CDR3 sequence is CASSRSGRAYNEQFF. CDR3 coding DNA: TGTGCCAGCAGTCGTAGCGGGAGGGCGTACAATGAGCAGTTCTTC.

The chain is built from TRBV7-9 and TRBJ1-1; D uncertain. Germline V CDR1 and CDR2: SEHNR, FQNEAQ (reference sequence). Trimming cost V 1 base and J 3 bases, with 6 bases left between them. This CDR3 has 13 amino acids. CDR3 region: CASSLVSDTEAFF. In DNA form, the CDR3 reads TGTGCCAGCAGCTTAGTGTCCGACACTGAAGCTTTCTTT.

The V gene is TRBV28, the J gene TRBJ1-4, with no clear D. CDR1 MDHEN and CDR2 SYDVKM come from the germline V gene. Trimming took off 6 bases at V and 3 bases at J, with 14 bases between the two ends. This CDR3 spans 15 amino acids. The CDR3 nucleotides read TGTGCCAGCAGAAATACCCACGGAGCTAATGAAAAACTGTTTTTT. Translating it yields CASRNTHGANEKLFF.

The chain employs TRBV6-5 and TRBJ2-5; no definite D call. Germline V CDR1 and CDR2: MNHEY, SVGAGI. The germline V and J ends were trimmed by 7 bases and 0 bases, with 9 bases remaining between them. CDR3 length equals 13 residues. The CDR3 is CASTDSYQETQYF. Here the CDR3 DNA reads TGTGCCAGCACCGACTCGTACCAAGAGACCCAGTACTTC.

The rearrangement joins TRBV6-1 to TRBJ2-3; TRBD1 aligns across 7 bases. The CDR3 loop spans 15 amino acids. Germline V gene sequence: CDR1 MNHNS, CDR2 SASEGT. V shed 4 bases and J 3 bases; nucleotides not matched to a gene: 7. This CDR3 is CASSVKGAPTDTQYF. The CDR3 region has the DNA TGTGCCAGCAGTGTAAAGGGGGCGCCGACAGATACGCAGTATTTT.

This chain joins TRBV7-9 and TRBJ2-1, with unresolved D. CDR1 and CDR2 (germline): SEHNR, FQNEAQ (reference sequence). The CDR3 spans 13 residues. V dropped 8 bases and J dropped 2 bases, with 10 bases sitting between them. The CDR3 loop is CASGQSPYNEQFF. As DNA, the CDR3 is TGTGCCAGCGGTCAGTCCCCCTACAATGAGCAGTTCTTC.

This clone was seen a single time. The V and J genes are TRBV11-3 and TRBJ2-2; D remains unclear. The CDR3 length is 14 residues. CDR1 and CDR2 (germline): SGHNT, YENEEA. V was cut by 5 bases and J by 7 bases, with 14 bases left in between. CDR3 region: CASSQWAVGGELFF. DNA for the CDR3: TGTGCCAGCAGCCAGTGGGCCGTGGGCGGGGAGCTGTTTTTT.

The chain carries TRBV18 and TRBJ2-7; 10 bases line up with TRBD2. Germline assignment: CDR1 KGHSH and CDR2 LQKENI. The CDR3 runs 15 residues. V trimming: 2 bases; J trimming: 6 bases; junction bases outside the gene matches: 7. The CDR3 reads CASSPRSGRAGEQYF. CDR3 bases: TGTGCCAGCTCACCAAGGAGCGGGAGGGCCGGCGAGCAGTACTTC.

This clone was recorded once. The rearrangement uses TRBV5-1 and TRBJ2-7; TRBD2 is a possible D gene (6 bases). Germline V lookup: CDR1 SGHRS, CDR2 YFSETQ. CDR3 size: 14 residues. Trimming cost V 7 bases and J 0 bases, with 14 bases left between them. Here the CDR3 reads CASHVGGSSYEQYF. The CDR3, as DNA: TGCGCCAGCCATGTGGGGGGAAGCTCCTACGAGCAGTACTTC.

This clone was picked up a small number of times. V and J are TRBV19 and TRBJ1-4; D remains unclear. Trimming shortened V by 3 bases and J by 8 bases, and 13 bases separated the two germline ends. Germline-derived CDR1 and CDR2 are LNHDA and SQIVND (reference sequence). The CDR3 extends over 14 amino acids. The chain's CDR3 is CASSMKRFAEKLFF. The CDR3 region has the DNA TGTGCCAGTAGTATGAAGAGGTTCGCCGAAAAACTGTTTTTT.

The chain couples TRBV7-2 to TRBJ1-5; D not resolved. Trimming left V 2 bases short and J 4 bases short, with 3 bases between. Germline loops: CDR1 SGHTA, CDR2 FQGNSA. The CDR3 is 12 amino acids. CDR3 DNA: TGTGCCAGCAGCTTAAAGAATCAGCCCCAGCATTTT. Amino acids: CASSLKNQPQHF.

The chain carries TRBV11-3 and TRBJ2-1; D gene uncertain. Germline CDR1 and CDR2: SGHNT and YENEEA. V lost 9 bases and J lost 10, with 7 bases in between. The CDR3 has 9 amino acids. This chain's CDR3 is CARKDEQFF. The CDR3 region has the DNA TGTGCCAGGAAAGACGAGCAGTTCTTC.

The V call is TRBV6-6, the J call TRBJ1-2; no clear D. V was cut by 6 bases and J by 0 bases, with 2 bases left in between. Germline CDR1 MNHNY, CDR2 SVGAGI (reference sequence). This CDR3 contains 11 residues. The CDR3 DNA is TGTGCCAGCAGGTCTAACTATGGCTACACCTTC. Residues: CASRSNYGYTF.

This rearrangement joins TRBV5-1 to TRBJ1-2; maybe TRBD1 (5 bases). Germline assignment: CDR1 SGHRS and CDR2 YFSETQ. This CDR3 comprises 14 residues. Trimming removed 4 bases at V and 6 bases at J, with 16 bases between. In DNA form, the CDR3 reads TGCGCCAGCAGCGACACCAGAGGGGAGCATGGCTACACCTTC. Its protein is CASSDTRGEHGYTF.

This rearrangement joins TRBV27 to TRBJ2-1; 11 bases fit TRBD2. The CDR3 sequence is 15 residues long. Looked up from germline, CDR1 is MNHEY and CDR2 is SMNVEV (reference sequence). J gave up 6 bases and V 5 bases, and 6 bases lay outside the gene matches. The CDR3 region has the DNA TGTGCCAGCAGTGTACTAGCGGGAGTTGTCAATGAGCAGTTCTTC. Its protein is CASSVLAGVVNEQFF.

This chain uses TRBV19 with TRBJ2-2, with D tentatively TRBD1 (5 bases). V lost 4 bases and J 0 bases, leaving 9 bases between the germline ends. The germline V gene has CDR1 LNHDA and CDR2 SQIVND (reference sequence). The CDR3 totals 15 residues. The chain's CDR3 is CASSRAGTNTGELFF. For the CDR3, the DNA is TGTGCCAGTAGTAGAGCAGGGACGAACACCGGGGAGCTGTTTTTT.

The chain joins TRBV5-4 to TRBJ2-7, with D possibly matching TRBD2 (6 bases). The CDR3 runs to 15 residues. From germline, CDR1 is SGHNT and CDR2 YYREEE (reference sequence). The ends were cut back, 1 base at V and 6 bases at J, with 17 bases in the middle. The DNA for the CDR3 is TGTGCCAGCAGCTTGCCCACTAGCAGGTTCTCCGAGCAGTACTTC. This translates into CASSLPTSRFSEQYF.

This chain joins TRBV5-1 and TRBJ2-3, with D unresolved. The CDR3 is made up of 14 amino acids. Germline V CDR1 and CDR2: SGHRS, YFSETQ. Trimming shortened V by 3 bases and J by 0 bases, and 8 bases separated the two germline ends. CDR3 amino acids: CASSYGPSTDTQYF. The CDR3 DNA is TGCGCCAGCAGCTACGGACCAAGCACAGATACGCAGTATTTT.

This clone was seen a handful of times. The V gene is TRBV15, the J gene TRBJ2-1, with 11 bases that match TRBD2. Losses at the gene ends were 1 base for V and 6 bases for J; bases not matched to a gene: 2. There are 15 residues in the CDR3. Germline V CDR1 and CDR2: LNHNV, YYDKDF (reference sequence). CDR3: CATSRVAGGINEQFF. Written as DNA, the CDR3 is TGTGCCACCAGCAGAGTAGCGGGAGGGATCAATGAGCAGTTCTTC.

V gene TRBV7-6 combines with J gene TRBJ2-5; 7 positions agree with TRBD2. Trimming cost V 0 bases and J 5 bases; bases outside gene matches: 9. This CDR3 comprises 16 residues. Germline assignment: CDR1 SGHVS and CDR2 FNYEAQ. The CDR3 loop is CASSLATKGLTETQYF. CDR3 coding DNA: TGTGCCAGCAGCTTAGCCACCAAGGGACTAACGGAGACCCAGTACTTC.